This T cell receptor (beta chain) was sequenced in a study of T cells after yellow fever vaccination (dated by TCRdb to the late 2010s). With respect to the entire study: Libraries from fractions with low cell numbers were prepared with the SMART-Seq v4 Ultra Low Input RNA kit. Two healthy male donors, one aged 18 to 30 and one aged 30 to 40 years, made up the cohort. To follow T-cell clones before and after primary and booster YFV17D yellow fever vaccination, bulk TCR alpha and beta repertoires were sequenced over time. Blood was drawn at multiple timepoints before and after primary and secondary immunization, with bulk PBMC replicates and cell subsets isolated. Study-level results and caveats: Most clones expanded after primary vaccination (96% of CD4 and roughly 90% of CD8) were re-detected after the booster, suggesting that broad memory maintenance occurred. Because the study included only two donors, the extent to which the findings can be generalized is limited. The secondary T-cell response was found to be weaker but faster than the primary response, with a peak reached on day 5 rather than on day 15. A small share of clonotypes occurred in both CD4 and CD8 compartments, likely arising from convergent recombination. Computational filtering was needed because FACS-sorted repertoires could contain abundant contaminating clonotypes from the bulk population.

From its cysteine to its phenylalanine, the CDR3 spans 16 amino acids. CDR3 DNA is the only sequence kept; it has 48 bases, read in frame from the first base. V is trimmed back by 5 bases and J by 3 bases, and the junction contains 8 bases that no gene match accounts for. CDR1 and CDR2, per the germline V gene (reference sequence), are SEHNR and FQNEAQ. The treatment or condition tag for this specimen amounts to: live attenuated yellow fever vaccine strain. At each blood-draw timepoint, two biological replicates of bulk PBMCs were collected. A standard Ficoll-Paque protocol was used to isolate PBMCs from peripheral blood. TriZol was used to extract RNA from bulk PBMCs, CD4 and CD8 fractions, and dextramer-positive and dextramer-negative fractions. TCR cDNA was synthesized by 5'RACE template switching, through which a universal primer site and unique molecular identifiers were introduced. Priming of cDNA synthesis was performed from both the TCR alpha and TCR beta constant segments. Library amplification involved two PCR steps, and the second step added sample barcodes and sequencing adapters. Sequencing of the libraries was done on either Illumina HiSeq 2500 (2x100 bp) or NovaSeq (2x150 bp). In the original analysis: Demultiplexing of reads and collapsing into UMI consensus sequences were performed with MIGEC, and V(D)J alignment was carried out with MiXCR. Vaccine-responding clonotypes were defined with edgeR using replicate PBMC samples, requiring FDR below 0.01 and a log2 fold change above 5 up to day 15. CD4 or CD8 identity was assigned to each bulk clonotype according to whether the clonotype was present at higher abundance in the sequenced CD4 repertoire or the sequenced CD8 repertoire. TCRdb reanalyzed the raw reads on its own, using fastp at Q25 for trimming and MiXCR for clone calling, and kept in-frame beta chains. Entries are consolidated by CDR3 protein sequence, retaining the most common genes and DNA. These V and J calls are TCRdb output, not the study's own analysis. The sample table records 500,000 to 700,000 distinct CDR3 sequences; over 15% of these occur just once. The ten largest make up approximately 14% of the sample.

This clonotype was observed a few times. This clone's antigen is unknown. It has no much larger one-base neighbor in the sample; base qualities were not kept. The sequence derives from a man aged 25 to 40 who received the YFV17D yellow fever vaccine. The material sequenced was PBMCs, taken 15 days after the yellow fever booster vaccination. Rearrangement joined TRBV7-9 to TRBJ2-1, with 9 junctional bases fitting TRBD1. For the CDR3, the sequence is CASSPKGQGYYNEQFF. The DNA sequence is given as TGTGCCAGCAGCCCTAAGGGACAGGGTTACTACAATGAGCAGTTCTTC. With the portions outside the CDR3 filled from the reference TRBV7-9 and TRBJ2-1 genes, the complete variable region becomes DTGVSQNPRHKITKRGQNVTFRCDPISEHNRLYWYRQTLGQGPEFLTYFQNEAQLEKSRLLSDRFSAERPKGSFSTLEIQRTEQGDSAMYLCASSPKGQGYYNEQFFGPGTRLTVL.